The 7 T cell receptor beta chains listed next were all sequenced from one sample in a study of T cell responses to AZD1222 COVID-19 vaccine (dated by TCRdb to the early 2020s). The meaning of the sample's time point label: about 28 days (+/-7) after the second vaccine dose. Libraries were built with the immunoSEQ multiplex PCR assay. TCRdb obtained this table from immuneACCESS and retained in-frame rearrangements with V and J assigned. These tables miss some clones; where compared with another copy, unresolved V genes account for less than half of the shortfall, and the remainder is unexplained. The sample table contains approximately 150,000 clones; only one count was recorded for approximately 90% of them. The leading ten clones occupy less than 3.5% of the sample. The sample consisted of peripheral blood, taken 28 days after the second AZD1222 dose. The receptors here all came from an adult who received the AZD1222 COVID-19 vaccine.

This chain links TRBV4-1 with TRBJ1-6; D remains unclear. Germline lookup yields CDR1 MGHRA and CDR2 YSYEKL. Trimming pared 4 bases from V and 5 bases from J, leaving 9 bases between. The CDR3 is 14 amino acids. The CDR3 coding sequence is TGCGCCAGCAGCCTCGGGAGGGATAATTCACCCCTCCACTTT. It is translated as CASSLGRDNSPLHF.

The rearrangement uses TRBV10-3 and TRBJ1-6; no clear D gene. This CDR3 is built from 15 residues. Germline values: CDR1 ENHRY, CDR2 SYGVKD. V lost 4 bases to trimming and J lost 0 bases, with 7 bases between them. The CDR3 nucleotides are TGTGCCATCAGTGCGGCGGGCTCCTATAATTCACCCCTCCACTTT. This sequence encodes CAISAAGSYNSPLHF.

This chain uses TRBV25-1 with TRBJ2-1; D might be TRBD2 (5 bases). Germline V gene data show CDR1 as MGHDK and CDR2 as SYGVNS. V dropped 2 bases and J dropped 8 bases, with 22 bases sitting between them. The CDR3 sequence is 17 residues long. The CDR3 sequence is CASSEGFIGTSGDEQFF. The CDR3 region has the DNA TGTGCCAGCAGTGAAGGATTTATTGGCACCTCCGGGGATGAGCAGTTCTTC.

This rearrangement joins TRBV5-1 to TRBJ2-2; D is unresolved. This CDR3 contains 14 residues. Per germline, CDR1 SGHRS and CDR2 YFSETQ. Trimming stripped 6 bases from V and 0 bases from J, with 9 bases between. The CDR3 DNA reads as TGCGCCAGCAATCTCGACGCGAACACCGGGGAGCTGTTTTTT. It specifies CASNLDANTGELFF.

The rearrangement uses TRBV6-1 and TRBJ2-1, with D tentatively TRBD2 (7 bases). Trimming shortened V by 3 bases and J by 8 bases, and 20 bases separated the two germline ends. Germline CDR1 is MNHNS and CDR2 is SASEGT. The CDR3 is 16 residues long. CDR3 sequence (DNA): TGTGCCAGCAGTGAGTTAGCGGGTGGGGGCACCCATGAGCAGTTCTTC. Amino acid sequence: CASSELAGGGTHEQFF.

The chain is built from TRBV29-1 and TRBJ1-2; D perhaps matches TRBD1 (5 bases). This CDR3 is built from 13 residues. Germline CDR1 is SQVTM and CDR2 is ANQGSEA. V was trimmed by 5 bases and J by 8 bases, leaving 18 bases between them. CDR3 in DNA: TGCAGCGTTCCCCCTCACACAGGAGGCGGCTACACCTTC. Protein: CSVPPHTGGGYTF.

This sequence joins TRBV3-1 (or the pseudogene TRBV3-2) and TRBJ2-1; 10 nucleotides align to TRBD2. This CDR3 region has 16 residues. The germline V gene encodes CDR1 LGHDT and CDR2 YNNKEL (reference sequence). Losses at the gene ends were 4 bases for V and 1 base for J; bases not matched to a gene: 4. CDR3: CASSPHSGRSYNEQFF. In DNA, the CDR3 is TGTGCCAGCAGCCCCCATAGCGGGAGGTCCTACAATGAGCAGTTCTTC.